This T cell receptor (beta chain) was recorded in a study of blood T cell repertoires in COVID-19. Study details: Sites in the United States, Italy and Spain provided acute and convalescent COVID-19 samples. T cells, B-cell-depleted T cells, or PBMCs provided the cDNA or gDNA that served as material.

This clone was seen a single time. Per the study methods: Nucleated cell number was recorded as an estimate derived from reference gene primer amplification. Sequencing used immunoSEQ multiplex PCR; TCRdb keeps in-frame clones, though not all of them. The DNA was the basis for D and trimming; V, J and clone size are from that table. Seen here are roughly 49,000 clones, around 84% observed once, and the top ten hold about 4%. Germline V lookup: CDR1 ENHRY, CDR2 SYGVKD. The CDR3 is 15 amino acids. V dropped 6 bases and J dropped 0 bases, with 12 bases sitting between them. Specimen: peripheral blood. The chain has TRBV10-3 and TRBJ1-5; D uncertain. This clonotype was sampled from an older man with active COVID-19. CDR3 amino acids: CAISDDGLSNQPQHF. The CDR3 DNA reads TGTGCCATCAGCGACGACGGACTTAGCAATCAGCCCCAGCATTTT.